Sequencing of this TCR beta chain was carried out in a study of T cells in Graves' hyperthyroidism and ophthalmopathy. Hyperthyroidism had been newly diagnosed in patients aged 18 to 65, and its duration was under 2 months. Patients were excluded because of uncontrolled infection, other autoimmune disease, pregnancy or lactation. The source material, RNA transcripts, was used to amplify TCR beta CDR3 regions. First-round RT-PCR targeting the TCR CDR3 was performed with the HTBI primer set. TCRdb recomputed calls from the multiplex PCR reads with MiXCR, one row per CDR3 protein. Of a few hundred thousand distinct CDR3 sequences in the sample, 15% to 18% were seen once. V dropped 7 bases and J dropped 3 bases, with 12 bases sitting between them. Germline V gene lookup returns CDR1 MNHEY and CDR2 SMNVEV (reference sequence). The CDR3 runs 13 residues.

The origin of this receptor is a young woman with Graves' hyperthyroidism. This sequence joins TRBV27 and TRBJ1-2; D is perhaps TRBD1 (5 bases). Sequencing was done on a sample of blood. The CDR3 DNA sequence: TGTGCCAGCACCGGAGGAGGGGACTATGGCTACACCTTC. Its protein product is CASTGGGDYGYTF.